This T cell receptor (beta chain) was sequenced during a study of T cells after yellow fever vaccination. Each CDR3 protein gets one entry after TCRdb re-called the 5' RACE reads with MiXCR. The repertoire has some 350,000 distinct CDR3 sequences, 11% of them found once; the top ten carry 18%. CDR1 and CDR2 (germline): KGHSH, LQKENI. The length of the CDR3 is 12 residues. The V and J ends lost 3 bases and 6 bases respectively, with 8 bases between them. This clonotype has a handful of counts. The J gene is TRBJ2-5, the V gene TRBV18, with D possibly matching TRBD1 (6 bases). This clonotype originated in a man aged 18 to 35 who received the YFV17D yellow fever vaccine. The sample in question was PBMCs, obtained on the day of the first yellow fever vaccination. The CDR3 sequence: CASSPDRKTQYF. The CDR3 nucleotides are TGTGCCAGCTCACCGGACAGAAAGACCCAGTACTTC.